This T cell receptor beta chain was captured in a study of beta chain features in type 1 diabetes. Study-wide background: Healthy donors and patients showed comparable age, gender and cell yields. Regarding the study as a whole: For type 1 diabetes patients, VDJ junctions showed fewer insertions and more deletions. A PCR bias possibly favoring shorter templates would apply equally to patients and controls. Moderately but significantly shorter TCRB CDR3s were found in Type 1 diabetes patients in all four CD4+ subsets.

Per germline, CDR1 SQVTM and CDR2 ANQGSEA. The ends lost 4 bases at V and 0 bases at J; junction bases unmatched: 1. The CDR3 contains 13 residues. What was sequenced were expressed TCRB transcripts, since all of the isolated RNA had been reverse transcribed. Profiling relied on immunoSEQ multiplex PCR, and the TCRdb table lists in-frame clones only, not all of them. The sample includes hundreds of thousands of clones, roughly an eighth of them seen just once. About this clone itself: Antigen unknown.

CD4+ cells of the naive, central memory, regulatory and stem cell-like memory types were sorted via CD45RO/CCR7/CD25/CD127/CD95/CD27. The clonotype comes from a man between 18 and 29 years old with type 1 diabetes. Sequences were obtained from naive CD4+ T cells from blood. J is TRBJ2-3 and V is TRBV29-1; 7 bases are shared with TRBD2. Written as DNA, the CDR3 is TGCAGCGTTGTCGGGGGGAGCACAGATACGCAGTATTTT. It encodes CSVVGGSTDTQYF.